This T cell receptor beta chain came from a study of beta chain features in type 1 diabetes. Study results and caveats: Researchers report that Type 1 diabetes patients had moderately but significantly shorter TCRB CDR3s across all four CD4+ subsets.

Since all of the isolated RNA was reverse transcribed, expressed TCRB transcripts were what got sequenced. TCRdb's table, derived via immunoSEQ multiplex PCR, lists solely in-frame clones and lacks some. Of about 360,000 clones in the sample, roughly 13% are singletons; the top ten hold 0.0095% to 0.012%. Germline CDR1 is SGHVS and CDR2 is FQNEAQ. The CDR3 is 16 amino acids. Deletions cut 1 base from V and 0 bases from J, with 10 bases between. In regard to this clone: The antigen remains undetermined.

Sequenced material: naive CD4+ T cells from blood. The rearrangement links TRBV7-8 to TRBJ1-5; no clear D gene. This sequence originates from a woman between 18 and 30 years old with type 1 diabetes. CDR3 loop: CASSLDWSYSNQPQHF. The CDR3 coding sequence is TGTGCCAGCAGCTTAGACTGGTCGTATAGCAATCAGCCCCAGCATTTT.